These T cell receptor beta chains were read from a single sample in a study of cytomegalovirus exposure and HLA in healthy donors. Generated by immunoSEQ multiplex PCR, the TCRdb table keeps only in-frame clones and is missing some. The table lists some 170,000 clones, 75% to 85% of them singletons. The sequencing sample was made of PBMCs. The receptors stem from an older woman in good health and CMV-seropositive. Each CDR3 is given with its conserved first and last residue. D genes are given only for firm matches. The size entry is marked missing in some rows and otherwise reads once, few, many or a size class.

d_gene: .; abundance: .; v_gene: TRBV11-2; j_gene: TRBJ2-7; CDR3nt: TGTGCCAGCAGCTTACTAGTGGAGGGAAACGAGCAGTACTTC; CDR3aa: CASSLLVEGNEQYF
d_gene: .; abundance: .; v_gene: TRBV4-3; j_gene: TRBJ2-1; CDR3nt: TGCGCCAGCAGCCAAGACTCTAACAGGTACAATGAGCAGTTCTTC; CDR3aa: CASSQDSNRYNEQFF
d_gene: .; abundance: once; v_gene: TRBV5-4; j_gene: TRBJ1-2; CDR3nt: TGTGCCAGCAGCTTGGTGGGGGGAAAGGATGGCTACACCTTC; CDR3aa: CASSLVGGKDGYTF
d_gene: .; abundance: .; v_gene: TRBV4-1; j_gene: TRBJ1-4; CDR3nt: TGCGCCAGCAGCCTTCAACCCGCAGTCATCAATGAAAAACTGTTTTTT; CDR3aa: CASSLQPAVINEKLFF
d_gene: .; abundance: .; v_gene: TRBV21-1; j_gene: TRBJ2-7; CDR3nt: TGTGCCAGCAGCAAAGTAGATATGGGGCAGGGGCTGTCAGGTGAGCAGTACTTC; CDR3aa: CASSKVDMGQGLSGEQYF
d_gene: TRBD1; abundance: .; v_gene: TRBV6-6; j_gene: TRBJ2-2; CDR3nt: TGTGCCAGCAGTCCCGGAGGGACAGGGAAGGTCGGGGAGCTGTTTTTT; CDR3aa: CASSPGGTGKVGELFF
d_gene: TRBD2; abundance: .; v_gene: TRBV4-2; j_gene: TRBJ2-3; CDR3nt: TGTGCCAGCAGCCAAGATGTACTAGCGGCAGATACGCAGTATTTT; CDR3aa: CASSQDVLAADTQYF
d_gene: TRBD2; abundance: .; v_gene: TRBV9; j_gene: TRBJ2-5; CDR3nt: TGTGCCAGCAGCGTAGGGCTAGCGGGGGAGACCCAGTACTTC; CDR3aa: CASSVGLAGETQYF
d_gene: .; abundance: few; v_gene: TRBV5-6; j_gene: TRBJ1-1; CDR3nt: TGTGCCAGCAGCCCGCCGAGGGGGGGAAGGGCTTTCTTT; CDR3aa: CASSPPRGGRAFF
d_gene: .; abundance: few; v_gene: TRBV6-5; j_gene: TRBJ2-5; CDR3nt: TGTGCCAGCAGTTACTCCGCGGGACCTAGCCACTTC; CDR3aa: CASSYSAGPSHF
d_gene: TRBD1; abundance: .; v_gene: TRBV30; j_gene: TRBJ2-7; CDR3nt: TGTGCCATAAATTCCGGGACAGGACCATACGAGCAGTACTTC; CDR3aa: CAINSGTGPYEQYF
d_gene: .; abundance: few; v_gene: TRBV6-5; j_gene: TRBJ2-7; CDR3nt: TGTGCCAGCAGCCATCGATCGGAGGGCGAGCAGTACTTC; CDR3aa: CASSHRSEGEQYF
d_gene: TRBD1; abundance: .; v_gene: TRBV6-6; j_gene: TRBJ1-2; CDR3nt: TGTGCCAGCACCCTGGACAGGAACTATGGCTACACCTTC; CDR3aa: CASTLDRNYGYTF
d_gene: .; abundance: .; v_gene: TRBV9; j_gene: TRBJ1-3; CDR3nt: TGTGCCAGCAGCGGGCCCTCTGGAAACACCATATATTTT; CDR3aa: CASSGPSGNTIYF
d_gene: TRBD1; abundance: .; v_gene: TRBV6-5; j_gene: TRBJ2-1; CDR3nt: TGTGCCAGCAGTCCGCGGACAGGGAATTACAATGAGCAGTTCTTC; CDR3aa: CASSPRTGNYNEQFF
d_gene: .; abundance: .; v_gene: TRBV28; j_gene: TRBJ1-5; CDR3nt: TGTGCCAGCAGTTTAGGGCCCAGCAATCAGCCCCAGCATTTT; CDR3aa: CASSLGPSNQPQHF
d_gene: .; abundance: .; v_gene: TRBV11-1; j_gene: TRBJ2-7; CDR3nt: TGTGCCAGCAGCTTAGCAGCCGTTAACTACGAGCAGTACTTC; CDR3aa: CASSLAAVNYEQYF
d_gene: TRBD1; abundance: .; v_gene: TRBV25-1; j_gene: TRBJ1-2; CDR3nt: TGTGCCAGCAGCCGACAGGGTTTGAACTATGGCTACACCTTC; CDR3aa: CASSRQGLNYGYTF
d_gene: .; abundance: .; v_gene: TRBV2; j_gene: TRBJ2-4; CDR3nt: TGTGCCAGCGGGGTGGCAGAACTAGCCAAAAACAGTCAGTACTTC; CDR3aa: CASGVAELAKNSQYF
d_gene: .; abundance: .; v_gene: TRBV27; j_gene: TRBJ2-7; CDR3nt: TGTGCCAGCAGTTTAATGTCAGGCTCTCCCGAGCAGTACTTC; CDR3aa: CASSLMSGSPEQYF
d_gene: TRBD1; abundance: .; v_gene: TRBV29-1; j_gene: TRBJ1-6; CDR3nt: TGCAGCGTCAGACAGGGGGCAGGTTCACCCCTCCACTTT; CDR3aa: CSVRQGAGSPLHF
d_gene: TRBD2; abundance: .; v_gene: TRBV9; j_gene: TRBJ2-2; CDR3nt: TGTGCCAGCAGCGTAGAAGCGGGGGGGCTCGCGAACACCGGGGAGCTGTTTTTT; CDR3aa: CASSVEAGGLANTGELFF